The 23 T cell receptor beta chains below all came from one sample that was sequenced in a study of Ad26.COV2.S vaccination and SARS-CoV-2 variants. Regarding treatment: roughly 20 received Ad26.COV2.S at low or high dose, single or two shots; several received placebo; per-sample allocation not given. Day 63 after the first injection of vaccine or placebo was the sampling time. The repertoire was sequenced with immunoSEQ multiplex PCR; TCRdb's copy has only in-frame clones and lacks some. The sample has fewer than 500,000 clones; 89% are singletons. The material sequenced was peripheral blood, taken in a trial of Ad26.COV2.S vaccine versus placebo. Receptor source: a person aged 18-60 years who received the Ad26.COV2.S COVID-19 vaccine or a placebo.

As DNA, the CDR3 is TGTGCCATGACCAATCCAGGGTTTAGGGGTGAAAAACTGTTTTTT. This encodes CAMTNPGFRGEKLFF. The chain recombines TRBV10-3 with TRBJ1-4; possible D gene TRBD1, 5 bases. The CDR3 extends over 15 amino acids. V dropped 9 bases and J dropped 7 bases, with 21 bases sitting between them. Germline V gene data show CDR1 as ENHRY and CDR2 as SYGVKD.

CDR3 in DNA: TGTGCCAGCAGATCCGGGGGAAGCGAGACCCAGTACTTC. Protein product: CASRSGGSETQYF. V and J are TRBV6-5 and TRBJ2-5; a possible D gene is TRBD2 (6 bases). The CDR3 sequence is 13 residues long. V lost 6 bases and J lost 5, with 13 bases in between. Germline V CDR1 and CDR2: MNHEY, SVGAGI.

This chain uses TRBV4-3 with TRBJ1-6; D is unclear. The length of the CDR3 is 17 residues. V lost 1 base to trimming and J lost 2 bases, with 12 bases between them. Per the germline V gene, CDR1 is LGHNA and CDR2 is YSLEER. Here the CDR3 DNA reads TGCGCCAGCAGCCAAGGGTCAGAAGGAACCTATAATTCACCCCTCCACTTT. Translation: CASSQGSEGTYNSPLHF.

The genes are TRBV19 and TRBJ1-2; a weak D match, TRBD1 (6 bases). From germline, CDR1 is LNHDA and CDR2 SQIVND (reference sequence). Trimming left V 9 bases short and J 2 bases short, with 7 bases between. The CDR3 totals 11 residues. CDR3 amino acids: CASGQNYGYTF. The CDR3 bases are TGTGCCAGCGGACAGAACTATGGCTACACCTTC. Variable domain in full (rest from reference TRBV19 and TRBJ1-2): DGGITQSPKYLFRKEGQNVTLSCEQNLNHDAMYWYRQDPGQGLRLIYYSQIVNDFQKGDIAEGYSVSREKKESFPLTVTSAQKNPTAFYLCASGQNYGYTFGSGTRLTVV.

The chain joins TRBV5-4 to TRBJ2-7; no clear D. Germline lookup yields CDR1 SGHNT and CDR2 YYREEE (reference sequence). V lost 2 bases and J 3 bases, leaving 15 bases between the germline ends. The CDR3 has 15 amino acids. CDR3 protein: CASSLPGRAVYEQYF. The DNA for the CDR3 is TGTGCCAGCAGCTTACCTGGACGGGCAGTCTACGAGCAGTACTTC.

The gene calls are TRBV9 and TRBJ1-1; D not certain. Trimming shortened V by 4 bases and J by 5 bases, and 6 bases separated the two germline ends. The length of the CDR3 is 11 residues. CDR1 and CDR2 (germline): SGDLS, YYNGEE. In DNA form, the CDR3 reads TGTGCCAGCAGCCCCCGGACTGAAGCTTTCTTT. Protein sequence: CASSPRTEAFF.

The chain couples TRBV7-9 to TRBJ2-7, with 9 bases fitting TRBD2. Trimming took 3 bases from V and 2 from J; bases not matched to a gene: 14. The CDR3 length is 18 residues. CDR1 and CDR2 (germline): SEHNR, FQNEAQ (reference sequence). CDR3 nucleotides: TGTGCCAGCAGCTTCGGCAGGTTGCGGGGGGGCCCCCCCTACGAGCAGTACTTC. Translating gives CASSFGRLRGGPPYEQYF.

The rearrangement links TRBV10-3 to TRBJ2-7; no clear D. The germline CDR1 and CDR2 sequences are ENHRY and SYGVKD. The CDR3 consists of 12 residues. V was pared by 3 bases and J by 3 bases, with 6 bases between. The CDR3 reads CAISEWGYEQYF. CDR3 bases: TGTGCCATCAGTGAATGGGGCTACGAGCAGTACTTC.

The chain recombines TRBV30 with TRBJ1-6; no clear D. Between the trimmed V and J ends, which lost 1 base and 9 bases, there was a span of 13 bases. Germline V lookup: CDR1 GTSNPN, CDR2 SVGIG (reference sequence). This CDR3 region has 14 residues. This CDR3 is CAWSAVTRGSPLHF. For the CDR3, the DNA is TGTGCCTGGAGTGCCGTCACTCGGGGTTCACCCCTCCACTTT. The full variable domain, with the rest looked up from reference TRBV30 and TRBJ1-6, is SQTIHQWPATLVQPVGSPLSLECTVEGTSNPNLYWYRQAAGRGLQLLFYSVGIGQISSEVPQNLSASRPQDRQFILSSKKLLLSDSGFYLCAWSAVTRGSPLHFGNGTRLTVT.

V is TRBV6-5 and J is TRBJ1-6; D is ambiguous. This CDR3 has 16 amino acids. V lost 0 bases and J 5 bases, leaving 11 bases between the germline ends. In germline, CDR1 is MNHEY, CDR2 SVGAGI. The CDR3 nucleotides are TGTGCCAGCAGTTACTCGAGTAGGGTCGATAATTCACCCCTCCACTTT. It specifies CASSYSSRVDNSPLHF.

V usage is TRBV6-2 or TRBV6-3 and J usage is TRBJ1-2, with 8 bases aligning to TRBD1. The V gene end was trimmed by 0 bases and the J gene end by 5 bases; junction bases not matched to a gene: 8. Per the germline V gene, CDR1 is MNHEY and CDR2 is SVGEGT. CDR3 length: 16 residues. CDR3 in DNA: TGTGCCAGCAGTTACTCGAGCGGGACAGGATCATATGGCTACACCTTC. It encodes CASSYSSGTGSYGYTF.

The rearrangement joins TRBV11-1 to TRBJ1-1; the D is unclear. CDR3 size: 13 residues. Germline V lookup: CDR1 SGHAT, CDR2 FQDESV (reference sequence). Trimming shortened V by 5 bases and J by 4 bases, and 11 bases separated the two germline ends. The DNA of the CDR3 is TGTGCCAGCAGCCAGGCGGGTACCACTGAAGCTTTCTTT. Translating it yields CASSQAGTTEAFF.

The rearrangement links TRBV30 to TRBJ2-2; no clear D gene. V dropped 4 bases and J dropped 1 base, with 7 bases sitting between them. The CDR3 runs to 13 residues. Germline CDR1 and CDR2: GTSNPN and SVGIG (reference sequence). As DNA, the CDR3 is TGTGCCTGGAATTGGATGAACACCGGGGAGCTGTTTTTT. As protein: CAWNWMNTGELFF. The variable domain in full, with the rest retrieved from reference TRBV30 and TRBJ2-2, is SQTIHQWPATLVQPVGSPLSLECTVEGTSNPNLYWYRQAAGRGLQLLFYSVGIGQISSEVPQNLSASRPQDRQFILSSKKLLLSDSGFYLCAWNWMNTGELFFGEGSRLTVL.

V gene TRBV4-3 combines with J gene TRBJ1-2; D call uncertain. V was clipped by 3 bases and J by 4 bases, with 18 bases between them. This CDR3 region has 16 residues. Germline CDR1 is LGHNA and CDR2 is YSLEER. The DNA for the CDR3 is TGCGCCAGCAGCCACGTGGACCCTCCAGGAGGCTATGGCTACACCTTC. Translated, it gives CASSHVDPPGGYGYTF.

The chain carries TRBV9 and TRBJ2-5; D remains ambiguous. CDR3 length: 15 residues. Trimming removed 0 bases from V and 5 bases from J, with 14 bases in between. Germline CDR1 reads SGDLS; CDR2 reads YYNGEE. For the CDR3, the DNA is TGTGCCAGCAGCGTAGCGCCGTACACGATGGAGACCCAGTACTTC. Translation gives CASSVAPYTMETQYF.

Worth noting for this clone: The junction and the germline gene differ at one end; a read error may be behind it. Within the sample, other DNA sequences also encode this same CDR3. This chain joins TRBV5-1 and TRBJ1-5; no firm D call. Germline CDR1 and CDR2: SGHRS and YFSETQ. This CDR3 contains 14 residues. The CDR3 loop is CASSLEGSNQPQHF. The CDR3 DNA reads TGCGCCAGCAGTTTGGAAGGCAGCAATCAGCCCCAGCATTTT.

CDR3 sequence (DNA): TGTGCCAGCAGCCCCCCCGGGGGGCCAAGTAGCACAGATACGCAGTATTTT. As protein: CASSPPGGPSSTDTQYF. The chain uses TRBV5-4 and TRBJ2-3; possible D gene TRBD2, 7 bases. There are 17 residues in the CDR3. From germline, CDR1 is SGHNT and CDR2 YYREEE (reference sequence). V was trimmed by 4 bases and J by 0 bases, leaving 18 bases between them. Drawing the rest from reference TRBV5-4 and TRBJ2-3, the complete variable domain is ETGVTQSPTHLIKTRGQQVTLRCSSQSGHNTVSWYQQALGQGPQFIFQYYREEENGRGNFPPRFSGLQFPNYSSELNVNALELDDSALYLCASSPPGGPSSTDTQYFGPGTRLTVL.

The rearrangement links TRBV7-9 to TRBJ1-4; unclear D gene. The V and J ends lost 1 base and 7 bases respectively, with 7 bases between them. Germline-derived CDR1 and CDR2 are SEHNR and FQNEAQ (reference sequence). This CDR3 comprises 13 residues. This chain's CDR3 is CASSLGASEKLFF. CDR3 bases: TGTGCCAGCAGCTTAGGGGCGAGTGAAAAACTGTTTTTT.

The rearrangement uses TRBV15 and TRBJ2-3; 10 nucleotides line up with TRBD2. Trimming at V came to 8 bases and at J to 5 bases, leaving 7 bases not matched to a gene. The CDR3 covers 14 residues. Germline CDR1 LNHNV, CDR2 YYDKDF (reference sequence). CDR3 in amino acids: CATGQRLAGDTQYF. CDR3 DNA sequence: TGTGCCACCGGACAGCGACTAGCGGGAGATACGCAGTATTTT.

CDR3 sequence: CASSFRGQGKGYTF. The CDR3 DNA reads TGTGCCAGCAGCTTTCGAGGACAGGGAAAGGGCTACACCTTC. The V call is TRBV5-6, the J call TRBJ1-2; 8 bases line up with TRBD1. The V segment lost 2 bases and the J segment 8 bases; nucleotides outside the gene matches: 8. Germline V gene data show CDR1 as SGHDT and CDR2 as YYEEEE. CDR3 size: 14 residues. Full variable domain (missing parts from reference TRBV5-6 and TRBJ1-2): DAGVTQSPTHLIKTRGQQVTLRCSPKSGHDTVSWYQQALGQGPQFIFQYYEEEERQRGNFPDRFSGHQFPNYSSELNVNALLLGDSALYLCASSFRGQGKGYTFGSGTRLTVV.

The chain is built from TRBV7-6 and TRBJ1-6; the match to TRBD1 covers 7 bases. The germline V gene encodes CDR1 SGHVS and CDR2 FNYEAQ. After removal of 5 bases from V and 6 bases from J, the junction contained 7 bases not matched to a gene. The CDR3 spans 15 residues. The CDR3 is CASSRGQGGNSPLHF. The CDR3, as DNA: TGTGCCAGCAGCCGAGGGCAGGGGGGTAATTCACCCCTCCACTTT.

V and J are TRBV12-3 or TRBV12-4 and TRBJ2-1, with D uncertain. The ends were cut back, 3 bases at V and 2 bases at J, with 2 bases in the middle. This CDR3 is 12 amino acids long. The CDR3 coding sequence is TGTGCCAGCAGTTTCCCCTACAATGAGCAGTTCTTC. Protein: CASSFPYNEQFF.

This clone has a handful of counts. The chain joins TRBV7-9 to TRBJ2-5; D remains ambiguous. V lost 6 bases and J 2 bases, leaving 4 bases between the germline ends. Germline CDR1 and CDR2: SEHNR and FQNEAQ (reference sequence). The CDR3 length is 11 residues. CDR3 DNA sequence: TGTGCCAGCAGTATTCAAGAGACCCAGTACTTC. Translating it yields CASSIQETQYF.